This TCR beta chain was obtained from a study of T cells of healthy individuals. Germline CDR1 and CDR2: MGHRA and YSYEKL. The length of the CDR3 is 15 residues. V lost 3 bases, J lost 3 bases, and 5 bases stayed unmatched. In this sample, this clonotype turned up a few times. From the 5' RACE reads, TCRdb called clonotypes with MiXCR, one entry per CDR3 protein. The sample carries tens of thousands of distinct CDR3 sequences, around 16% recorded once. The V gene is TRBV4-1, the J gene TRBJ1-5; TRBD1 aligns across 7 bases. The TCR sequence derives from a human donor in good health. The CDR3 DNA reads as TGCGCCAGCAGCCACCCGGGACAGTTCAATCAGCCCCAGCATTTT. This sequence encodes CASSHPGQFNQPQHF.